This entry is about one TCR beta chain. The antigen remains unidentified. At the DNA level, this CDR3 is encoded by other sequences in the same sample as well. This was the immunoSEQ version 4 assay in survey mode. Clones were sequenced by immunoSEQ multiplex PCR, and TCRdb holds only the in-frame ones, with some missing. The sample contains 30,000 to 35,000 clones, 75% to 85% of which appear only once. This specimen belongs to a study of persistence of HIV-infected CD4 T cells. The overall study: Isolated cells were CMV- and HIV-1 Gag-responding CD4+ T cells. Blood samples, up to about 200 mL, came from multiple time points, except a couple of leukapheresis donors sampled once.

An overlapping HIV-1 Gag peptide pool stimulated these cells at approximately 1 ug/peptide/mL. CD40L/CD69 double-negative CD45RO-high memory CD4+ T cells were collected. CD8-depleted PBMCs were stimulated 15 to 20 hours with anti-CD28/CD49d costimulation, CD40-blocking antibody and enfuvirtide. The sequence was collected from an adult woman with HIV who was CMV-seropositive. The sample in question was CD4+ T cells sorted from PBMCs after roughly 17-hour stimulation, obtained from a patient who received antiretroviral therapy.

This chain's CDR3 is CASSQDRGGGRGAEAFF. The CDR3 nucleotides read TGCGCCAGCAGCCAAGATCGGGGGGGAGGTCGGGGAGCTGAAGCTTTCTTT. The genes are TRBV4-3 and TRBJ1-1; perhaps TRBD1 as D (5 bases). The V and J ends lost 0 bases and 6 bases respectively, with 20 bases between them. CDR1 LGHNA and CDR2 YSLEER come from the germline V gene. This CDR3 contains 17 residues.